This T cell receptor beta chain is drawn from a study of vaccination effects on CD4 cells after COVID-19. Regarding the study as a whole: Late in the post-vaccination period, infection-induced and vaccine-induced clones underwent marked clonal contraction. Cross-reactivity with common cold coronaviruses was shown by only 1 of 255 vaccine-induced clones in healthy vaccinees.

Only in-frame clones appear in the TCRdb table, and some are missing; sequencing was by immunoSEQ multiplex PCR. The repertoire consists of 13,000 to 15,000 clones, with about 72% occurring once and the leading ten covering 9% to 10%. Sequencing in the ViraFEST assay came after antigen-specific CD4+ T cells had been expanded with viral peptide pools, which were used to stimulate PBMC. Culture proceeded for nine to ten days, and CD4+ T cells were then isolated. All participants had two doses of either the BNT162b2 or mRNA-1273 vaccine. Having tested negative for nucleocapsid antibodies, the vaccine recipients showed no prior SARS-CoV-2 infection. Wells containing 1.5 million to 2 million PBMC each were cultured with 10 IU/ml IL-2 and 7.5 to 10 ug/ml peptides. This clone was detected only once. What it binds is unknown. The receptor's source is a human donor who received a COVID-19 vaccine. Source: CD4+ T cells from PBMCs cultured with SARS-CoV-2 spike peptides, taken after COVID-19 vaccination.

The CDR3 coding sequence is TGTGCCAGCAGCACCCAGGGCGGGGCGGAGACCCAGTACTTC. It is translated as CASSTQGGAETQYF. The V call is TRBV7-8, the J call TRBJ2-5; tentatively, D is TRBD2 (6 bases). Trimming stripped 5 bases from V and 5 bases from J, with 15 bases between. CDR1 SGHVS and CDR2 FQNEAQ come from the germline V gene. CDR3 size: 14 residues.